This is a list of T cell receptor beta chains from one sample in a study of metastatic and nonmetastatic thyroid tumors. TCRdb re-called clones from the PCR reads using MiXCR. The profile shows over 20,000 clones, around 16% of them singletons. The sample was blood. The receptors here all came from a female donor with papillary thyroid cancer or a benign thyroid nodule (not recorded which). Some clones in this sample may be carry-over from other donors' samples. The CDR3 runs from the conserved cysteine through the conserved F or W. The D gene is left open where the match is weak. Part of the rows lack a size; the others show once, few, many or a class for expanded clones.

v_call	clone_size	d_call	j_call	cdr3_aa	cdr3_nt
TRBV4-1	many	TRBD1	TRBJ2-2	CASSQRQGAVTGELFF	TGCGCCAGCAGCCAACGACAGGGGGCTGTCACCGGGGAGCTGTTTTTT
TRBV19	many	TRBD2	TRBJ2-1	CASGAGGRGEQFF	TGTGCCTCAGGGGCGGGAGGGCGCGGTGAGCAGTTCTTC
TRBV28	many	NA	TRBJ2-2	CASSSNTGELFF	TGTGCCAGCAGTTCTAACACCGGGGAGCTGTTTTTT
TRBV24-1	many	NA	TRBJ2-1	CATRHSVNNEQFF	TGTGCCACCAGGCACTCGGTTAACAATGAGCAGTTCTTC
TRBV4-3	many	TRBD1	TRBJ1-2	CASSPGTGSGYTF	TGCGCCAGCAGCCCCGGGACAGGGAGTGGCTACACCTTC
TRBV20-1	few	TRBD1	TRBJ2-7	CSARGDRGREQYF	TGCAGTGCTAGGGGGGACAGGGGGCGCGAGCAGTACTTC
TRBV27	many	NA	TRBJ2-7	CASSLIGQSHEQYF	TGTGCCAGCAGTTTGATCGGACAGTCTCACGAGCAGTACTTC
TRBV4-2	medium-sized	NA	TRBJ2-7	CASSQERQREQYF	TGTGCCAGCAGCCAAGAGCGGCAGCGCGAGCAGTACTTC
TRBV3-1	many	TRBD2	TRBJ2-1	CASSQAGLDYNEQFF	TGTGCCAGCAGCCAAGCTGGACTAGACTACAATGAGCAGTTCTTC
TRBV4-2	many	NA	TRBJ2-1	CASSQDLRGTYNEQFF	TGTGCCAGCAGCCAAGATCTTAGGGGTACCTACAATGAGCAGTTCTTC
TRBV18	many	TRBD1	TRBJ1-1	CASSQDRVNTEAFF	TGTGCCAGCTCACAAGACAGGGTTAACACTGAAGCTTTCTTT
TRBV7-8	many	NA	TRBJ2-7	CASSLSGAYEQYF	TGTGCCAGCAGCTTATCGGGGGCCTACGAGCAGTACTTC
TRBV13	NA	TRBD2	TRBJ2-5	CASKASGSSASETQYF	TGTGCCAGCAAGGCTAGCGGGAGCTCCGCATCCGAGACCCAGTACTTC
TRBV2	many	NA	TRBJ2-7	CASSDEGSSYEQYF	TGTGCCAGCAGTGATGAGGGGAGCTCCTACGAGCAGTACTTC
TRBV18	many	TRBD1	TRBJ2-3	CASSPYGTGGQDTQYF	TGTGCCAGCTCACCCTATGGGACAGGGGGCCAAGATACGCAGTATTTT
TRBV28	NA	NA	TRBJ2-7	CASSSTGPLDEQYF	TGTGCCAGCAGCTCGACCGGGCCCCTCGACGAGCAGTACTTC
TRBV12-3/TRBV12-4	many	TRBD2	TRBJ2-1	CASRPREGPYNEQFF	TGTGCCAGCAGGCCGCGGGAGGGCCCATACAATGAGCAGTTCTTC
TRBV6-5	NA	NA	TRBJ2-1	CASSYSGGPGNEQFF	TGTGCCAGCAGTTACTCGGGGGGACCGGGCAATGAGCAGTTCTTC
TRBV6-1	many	TRBD2	TRBJ2-4	CASSGAGVGKNIQYF	TGTGCCAGCAGCGGCGCGGGAGTGGGCAAAAACATTCAGTACTTC
TRBV5-1	many	TRBD1	TRBJ2-1	CASSLEDRGNEQFF	TGCGCCAGCAGCTTGGAGGACAGGGGTAATGAGCAGTTCTTC
TRBV18	many	TRBD1	TRBJ1-2	CASSLRQGNYGYTF	TGTGCCAGCTCGCTCCGACAGGGAAACTATGGCTACACCTTC
TRBV27	many	NA	TRBJ2-1	CASTSAGERREFTMEQFF	TGTGCCAGCACAAGTGCAGGGGAAAGGCGGGAATTTACAATGGAGCAGTTCTTC
TRBV15	few	NA	TRBJ2-7	CATSRTLTYEQYF	TGTGCCACCAGCAGGACCCTCACCTACGAGCAGTACTTC
TRBV18	many	TRBD2	TRBJ2-6	CASSPEAGSSGANVLTF	TGTGCCAGCTCACCGGAAGCGGGGAGCTCTGGGGCCAACGTCCTGACTTTC
TRBV28	few	NA	TRBJ1-4	CASSPPTGLPTNEKLFF	TGTGCCAGCAGTCCACCCACCGGACTTCCAACTAATGAAAAACTGTTTTTT
TRBV3-1	many	NA	TRBJ2-5	CASSQTSDPQETQYF	TGTGCCAGCAGCCAAACGAGCGACCCCCAAGAGACCCAGTACTTC
TRBV6-2/TRBV6-3	many	NA	TRBJ2-4	CASSPIPGRLGAETKNIQYF	TGTGCCAGCAGTCCCATCCCAGGCAGATTGGGGGCGGAAACCAAAAACATTCAGTACTTC
TRBV9	many	NA	TRBJ1-3	CASSVDKGSGNTIYF	TGTGCCAGCAGCGTAGATAAGGGCTCTGGAAACACCATATATTTT
TRBV2	many	NA	TRBJ2-3	CASSRHTQYF	TGTGCCAGCAGCAGGCATACGCAGTATTTT